These T cell receptor beta chains were read from a single sample in a study of PD-L1 blockade in urothelial cancer. The table came from immunoSEQ multiplex PCR; TCRdb's copy has only in-frame clones and leaves some out. The data contain tens of thousands of clones, about 90% of them singletons. The sequences come from PBMCs, collected around atezolizumab (anti-PD-L1) treatment. All receptors derive from a man in his 70s with urothelial cancer. The CDR3 runs from the conserved cysteine through the conserved F or W. The D gene is left open where the match is weak. Some rows mark clone size as missing; the rest say once, few, many or name a class of expanded clone.

j_gene,d_gene,v_gene,abundance,CDR3nt,CDR3aa
TRBJ2-7,TRBD1,TRBV7-2,-,TGTGCCAGCAGCTCGGGACAGGGAAGTTTAGGCGAGCAGTACTTC,CASSSGQGSLGEQYF
TRBJ1-1,TRBD1,TRBV5-1,-,TGCGCCAGCAGCTCGCCTGGGACAGGGCTCACTGAAGCTTTCTTT,CASSSPGTGLTEAFF
TRBJ2-6,-,TRBV9,few,TGTGCCAGCACCGGGGGTATCCCGGGGGGGGCCAACGTCCTGACTTTC,CASTGGIPGGANVLTF
TRBJ2-7,TRBD1,TRBV18,-,TGTGCCAGCTCACGGGGACAGCCCTACGAGCAGTACTTC,CASSRGQPYEQYF
TRBJ2-7,TRBD1,TRBV6-5,-,TGTGCCAGCAGTCCTCGTACAGGGGGATGGGGCGAGCAGTACTTC,CASSPRTGGWGEQYF
TRBJ2-1,-,TRBV6-5,-,TGTGCCAGCAATGAACTAGGGACTCGTAATGAGCAGTTCTTC,CASNELGTRNEQFF
TRBJ2-1,-,TRBV5-8,medium-sized,TGTGCCAGCCCTAGAACGGGACTTATCCCCCCTGGGGATGAGCAGTTCTTC,CASPRTGLIPPGDEQFF
TRBJ2-7,TRBD2,TRBV28,once,TGTGCCAGCAGGGTAGCGGGAGGGAGAGAGCAGTACTTC,CASRVAGGREQYF
TRBJ2-1,-,TRBV5-4,-,TGTGCCAGCAGCCCAGACTATTTGATGAATGAGCAGTTCTTC,CASSPDYLMNEQFF
TRBJ2-7,TRBD1,TRBV30,-,TGTGCCTGGAGACCGACAGGGCCGGGTAGGAACGAGCAGTACTTC,CAWRPTGPGRNEQYF
TRBJ2-7,TRBD2,TRBV27,-,TGTGCCAGCACCCTTACTCCTAGCGGCGGTCCGGGCGAGCAGTACTTC,CASTLTPSGGPGEQYF
TRBJ2-2,-,TRBV11-3,-,TGTGCCAGCAGCTTAGATCCGGGGAACGGGGAGCTGTTTTTT,CASSLDPGNGELFF
TRBJ2-7,TRBD1,TRBV27,-,TGTGCCAGCAGTTATACAGGGGGCGAGCAGTACTTC,CASSYTGGEQYF
TRBJ1-2,TRBD1,TRBV7-9,-,TGTGCCAGCAGCTCTAGTAAATGGACAGGGACCTATGGCTACACCTTC,CASSSSKWTGTYGYTF
TRBJ2-5,TRBD2,TRBV2,-,TGTGCCAGCAGTCCCAGGACTAGCGGGGGGACCCAGTACTTC,CASSPRTSGGTQYF
TRBJ2-2,-,TRBV6-5,-,TGTGCCAGCAGTTACTCCACTAGCCTGGACACCGGGGAGCTGTTTTTT,CASSYSTSLDTGELFF
TRBJ2-5,TRBD2,TRBV5-1,-,TGCGCCAGCAGCTTGACTAGCGGGAGTACCTTAGGAGAGACCCAGTACTTC,CASSLTSGSTLGETQYF
TRBJ2-1,TRBD2,TRBV13,-,TGTGCCAGCAGCAACAACCGGGGGACTAGCGGGAGCAATGAGCAGTTCTTC,CASSNNRGTSGSNEQFF
TRBJ2-5,TRBD2,TRBV19,-,TGTGCCAGTAGTAAACTAGCGGGAGTAAAAGAGACCCAGTACTTC,CASSKLAGVKETQYF
TRBJ2-5,-,TRBV6-1,-,TGTGCCAGCGGCGGAGGAATCCAAGAGACCCAGTACTTC,CASGGGIQETQYF